Listed here are 8 T cell receptor beta chains from one sample, sequenced in a study of blood T cells in healthy people across ages. PCR was performed a second time for about 6 to 11 cycles using a sample-barcoded 5' primer and a J-beta primer mix. Using its own MiXCR run on the 5' RACE reads, TCRdb lists one record per CDR3 protein. The sample has roughly 1,700,000 distinct CDR3 sequences; under 30% are singletons. The sequencing sample was made of blood. The receptors come from a woman aged 25 to 39 in good health.

This clonotype has only a few counts. The gene calls are TRBV10-3 and TRBJ2-1; D gene ambiguous. This CDR3 has 13 amino acids. Germline CDR1 and CDR2: ENHRY and SYGVKD. The germline V and J ends were trimmed by 4 bases and 8 bases, with 12 bases remaining between them. The CDR3 DNA reads TGTGCCATCAGTGGACTGGTTTACGATGAGCAGTTCTTC. This sequence encodes CAISGLVYDEQFF.

This rearrangement joins TRBV7-9 to TRBJ1-1; D gene unclear. V gave up 6 bases and J gave up 3 bases, with 14 bases separating them. Germline assignment: CDR1 SEHNR and CDR2 FQNEAQ (reference sequence). The length of the CDR3 is 14 residues. The CDR3 here is CASRTTGGDTEAFF. The DNA of the CDR3 is TGTGCCAGCAGGACAACGGGAGGTGACACTGAAGCTTTCTTT.

In its sample, this clonotype was seen many times. This chain links TRBV20-1 with TRBJ2-1, with D possibly matching TRBD2 (5 bases). V lost 3 bases to trimming and J lost 5 bases, with 8 bases between them. The CDR3 loop spans 12 amino acids. CDR1 and CDR2 (germline): DFQATT, SNEGSKA (reference sequence). The CDR3 loop is CSASGIDNEQFF. The DNA for the CDR3 is TGCAGTGCTAGCGGGATCGACAATGAGCAGTTCTTC.

This clonotype was seen only a few times. This chain uses TRBV28 with TRBJ2-2; D unclear. Trimming shortened V by 6 bases and J by 5 bases, and 7 bases separated the two germline ends. The CDR3 is 12 amino acids. Per germline, CDR1 MDHEN and CDR2 SYDVKM. This CDR3 is CASSPTTGELFF. The CDR3 region has the DNA TGTGCCAGCAGCCCGACTACCGGGGAGCTGTTTTTT.

This chain joins TRBV30 and TRBJ1-2; a weak D match, TRBD1 (6 bases). V lost 4 bases, J lost 8 bases, and 20 bases lay in between. This CDR3 region has 14 residues. Germline loops: CDR1 GTSNPN, CDR2 SVGIG (reference sequence). The CDR3 loop is CAWNLPGGRRGYTF. CDR3 nucleotides: TGTGCCTGGAACCTACCGGGGGGGCGAAGAGGCTACACCTTC.

This clonotype turned up a few times. One junction end disagrees with the germline gene, perhaps due to a read error. This chain's CDR3 is CAGSEGRGDRLYEQYF. For the CDR3, the DNA is TGTGCCGGCAGCGAGGGCAGAGGGGACAGACTCTACGAGCAGTACTTC. The rearrangement joins TRBV11-2 to TRBJ2-7; 7 positions match TRBD1. Germline V gene data show CDR1 as SGHAT and CDR2 as FQNNGV. The CDR3 is made up of 16 amino acids.

This clonotype was detected only a few times. The CDR3, as DNA: TGTGCCAGCAGCCAAGATAGCGGACTAGCGGGGAGGGCAGATACGCAGTATTTT. Protein: CASSQDSGLAGRADTQYF. The J gene is TRBJ2-3, the V gene TRBV4-2; 12 bases line up with TRBD2. CDR1 is LGHNA and CDR2 is YNFKEQ in the germline V gene. V gave up 0 bases and J gave up 4 bases; unmatched junction bases: 8. The CDR3 has 18 residues.

This clonotype has at least ten counts. This chain connects TRBV29-1 to TRBJ2-7; tentatively, D is TRBD1 (5 bases). V shed 2 bases and J shed 0 bases, with 8 bases lying between them. The germline gives CDR1 SQVTM, CDR2 ANQGSEA. This CDR3 comprises 13 residues. The CDR3 nucleotides read TGCAGCGTTGAACAGGGCGCCTCCTACGAGCAGTACTTC. Translating gives CSVEQGASYEQYF.